These 20 T cell receptor beta chains were sequenced from one sample in a study of cytomegalovirus exposure and HLA in healthy donors (dated by TCRdb to between 2016 and 2019). The library relied on the immunoSEQ multiplex PCR assay. A mixture of 60 forward primers for TCR Vbeta segments and 13 reverse primers for TCR Jbeta segments was used in the multiplex PCR. Entries here come from immuneACCESS through TCRdb and include only in-frame sequences with V and J called. Some clones fail to appear in such tables; in the studies checked, an unresolved V gene covers under half of the shortfall, and the cause of the remainder is unknown. The table for this sample lists hundreds of thousands of clones; about three quarters of them were counted only once. About 2.5% of the sample belongs to the ten largest clones. Sequenced input: PBMCs. The receptor source for this set is an older woman in good health and CMV-seropositive.

The CDR3 is CASSLGTGRAEAFF. CDR3 coding DNA: TGCGCCAGCAGCTTGGGGACAGGGCGGGCTGAAGCTTTCTTT. The chain is built from TRBV5-1 and TRBJ1-1; 8 bases fit TRBD1. Looked up from germline, CDR1 is SGHRS and CDR2 is YFSETQ. Losses at the gene ends were 0 bases for V and 6 bases for J; bases not matched to a gene: 4. This CDR3 is 14 amino acids long.

The chain joins TRBV30 to TRBJ2-1; 7 bases match TRBD2. The CDR3 has 16 residues. Germline CDR1 is GTSNPN and CDR2 is SVGIG (reference sequence). Losses at the gene ends were 3 bases for V and 8 bases for J; bases not matched to a gene: 16. The CDR3 coding sequence is TGTGCCTGGAGATCCTCGGCGGGAGCAAGAGGGGATGAGCAGTTCTTC. Amino acid sequence: CAWRSSAGARGDEQFF.

The rearrangement uses TRBV6-5 and TRBJ1-5, with 9 bases lining up with TRBD1. This CDR3 is built from 14 residues. In germline, CDR1 is MNHEY, CDR2 SVGAGI. V was pared by 6 bases and J by 6 bases, with 6 bases of the junction left unmatched. The CDR3 loop reads CASRRTGARQPQHF. The DNA for the CDR3 is TGTGCCAGCAGGAGGACAGGGGCCCGTCAGCCCCAGCATTTT.

The chain joins TRBV10-3 to TRBJ2-5, with TRBD2 matching over 14 bases. CDR1 and CDR2 (germline): ENHRY, SYGVKD. This CDR3 spans 16 amino acids. V lost 11 bases, J lost 0 bases, and 8 bases stayed unmatched. CDR3 nucleotides: TGTGCCTCCGGGACTAGCGGGGGCCTATACCAAGAGACCCAGTACTTC. Translation gives CASGTSGGLYQETQYF.

This rearrangement joins TRBV5-6 to TRBJ2-7; TRBD1 agrees at 9 bases. The V and J ends lost 2 bases and 6 bases, in that order; junction bases with no gene match: 6. This CDR3 has 14 amino acids. Germline-derived CDR1 and CDR2 are SGHDT and YYEEEE. The CDR3: CASSFGTGTGEQYF. CDR3 bases: TGTGCCAGCAGCTTTGGGACAGGGACTGGCGAGCAGTACTTC.

This clone was seen just once. The CDR3 region has the DNA TGCGCCAAGTGGGGGCGGGAGACCCAGTACTTC. Its protein product is CAKWGRETQYF. The chain is built from TRBV23-1 and TRBJ2-5; tentatively, D is TRBD1 (6 bases). TRBV23-1 qualifies as an ORF whose function is uncertain. The CDR3 is made up of 11 amino acids. V was pared by 10 bases and J by 5 bases, with 11 bases between.

This clone was seen a single time. The V and J genes are TRBV7-3 and TRBJ2-1; 8 bases align to TRBD2. Per germline, CDR1 SGHTA and CDR2 FQGTGA. The ends lost 5 bases at V and 6 bases at J; junction bases unmatched: 9. This CDR3 region has 15 residues. The CDR3 DNA follows: TGTGCCAGCAGCCTCAATCGGGGGGGCTTCAATGAGCAGTTCTTC. It codes for CASSLNRGGFNEQFF.

The rearrangement uses TRBV6-5 and TRBJ2-7, with 7 bases that match TRBD2. The V segment lost 2 bases and the J segment 4 bases; nucleotides outside the gene matches: 5. The CDR3 contains 14 residues. Germline V CDR1 and CDR2: MNHEY, SVGAGI. The CDR3 protein is CASSYNRGEYEQYF. CDR3 nucleotide sequence: TGTGCCAGCAGTTACAACCGGGGGGAATACGAGCAGTACTTC.

The gene calls are TRBV29-1 and TRBJ1-1; D call uncertain. Germline assignment: CDR1 SQVTM and CDR2 ANQGSEA. The CDR3 contains 12 residues. The V end was cut by 7 bases, the J end by 0 bases, with 9 bases between. For the CDR3, the DNA is TGCAGCGGGGCAGGCCTGAACACTGAAGCTTTCTTT. It codes for CSGAGLNTEAFF.

The J gene is TRBJ1-1, the V gene TRBV5-4; D not certain. V was shortened by 6 bases and J by 1 base, with 13 bases between the two germline ends. CDR1 SGHNT and CDR2 YYREEE come from the germline V gene (reference sequence). This CDR3 region has 14 residues. CDR3 in amino acids: CASTVRYGNTEAFF. The DNA for the CDR3 is TGTGCCAGCACCGTACGTTACGGGAACACTGAAGCTTTCTTT.

V gene TRBV4-1 combines with J gene TRBJ2-3, with D tentatively TRBD1 (5 bases). The CDR3 runs to 15 residues. V shed 4 bases and J shed 2 bases, with 13 bases lying between them. The germline V gene encodes CDR1 MGHRA and CDR2 YSYEKL. The CDR3 DNA reads as TGCGCCAGCAGCCGACAGCCGGTTGTCACAGATACGCAGTATTTT. Residues: CASSRQPVVTDTQYF.

The chain links TRBV9 to TRBJ1-2; 12 bases align to TRBD1. Germline lookup yields CDR1 SGDLS and CDR2 YYNGEE. The CDR3 loop spans 16 amino acids. V lost 4 bases, J lost 6 bases, and 10 bases stayed unmatched. CDR3 nucleotide sequence: TGTGCCAGCAGCCACCCGCGGGACAGGGGGCAAGATGGCTACACCTTC. This sequence encodes CASSHPRDRGQDGYTF.

This chain joins TRBV19 and TRBJ1-1; 9 nucleotides align to TRBD1. Germline V gene data show CDR1 as LNHDA and CDR2 as SQIVND (reference sequence). V lost 5 bases and J lost 5; bases outside the gene matches: 6. This CDR3 comprises 14 residues. CDR3 loop: CASSFTGGGTEAFF. The CDR3 region has the DNA TGTGCCAGTAGTTTTACAGGGGGCGGGACTGAAGCTTTCTTT. The complete variable domain, with remaining parts taken from reference TRBV19 and TRBJ1-1, reads DGGITQSPKYLFRKEGQNVTLSCEQNLNHDAMYWYRQDPGQGLRLIYYSQIVNDFQKGDIAEGYSVSREKKESFPLTVTSAQKNPTAFYLCASSFTGGGTEAFFGQGTRLTVV.

The gene calls are TRBV7-2 and TRBJ2-5, with D tentatively TRBD1 (6 bases). The germline CDR1 and CDR2 sequences are SGHTA and FQGNSA. The V and J ends lost 5 bases and 1 base respectively, with 11 bases between them. The CDR3 totals 14 residues. In DNA, the CDR3 is TGTGCCAGCAGCGACACAGGGTCCCAAGAGACCCAGTACTTC. It encodes CASSDTGSQETQYF.

The chain has TRBV7-2 and TRBJ2-7, with D tentatively TRBD2 (7 bases). The CDR3 consists of 16 residues. The V end was cut by 5 bases, the J end by 3 bases, with 20 bases between. CDR1 SGHTA and CDR2 FQGNSA come from the germline V gene. For the CDR3, the DNA is TGTGCCAGCAGCCCAGCAGGGGCGGGAGTCTACTACGAGCAGTACTTC. Translation gives CASSPAGAGVYYEQYF.

J is TRBJ2-5 and V is TRBV10-1; 7 bases line up with TRBD2. This CDR3 contains 13 residues. Germline V gene sequence: CDR1 WNHNN, CDR2 SYGVQD (reference sequence). J lost 13 bases, V lost 6 bases, and 14 bases had no gene match. CDR3 DNA sequence: TGCGCCAGCAGAGCAAAACTAGCGCCCCTTGGGTACTTC. Its protein product is CASRAKLAPLGYF.

This clone has only one observation. CDR3 region: CAWQPGLSNTEAFF. The CDR3 DNA follows: TGTGCCTGGCAGCCGGGACTTTCGAACACTGAAGCTTTCTTT. The chain is built from TRBV30 and TRBJ1-1, with D possibly TRBD1 on 5 matching bases. V lost 5 bases and J 1 base, leaving 14 bases between the germline ends. The CDR3 consists of 14 residues. Germline values: CDR1 GTSNPN, CDR2 SVGIG (reference sequence). The variable domain in full, completed from reference TRBV30 and TRBJ1-1, reads SQTIHQWPATLVQPVGSPLSLECTVEGTSNPNLYWYRQAAGRGLQLLFYSVGIGQISSEVPQNLSASRPQDRQFILSSKKLLLSDSGFYLCAWQPGLSNTEAFFGQGTRLTVV.

V gene TRBV5-1 combines with J gene TRBJ1-3, with a possible D match to TRBD1 (6 bases). Trimming removed 2 bases at V and 6 bases at J, with 15 bases between. Germline CDR1 and CDR2: SGHRS and YFSETQ. The CDR3 runs 15 residues. DNA of the CDR3: TGCGCCAGCAGCTTAGCCGGGACATCAGCAAACACCATATATTTT. Its protein is CASSLAGTSANTIYF.

Here the CDR3 reads CARSTGAPYEQYF. The CDR3 coding sequence is TGTGCCAGGTCTACAGGGGCGCCCTACGAGCAGTACTTC. The V gene is TRBV2, the J gene TRBJ2-7; TRBD1 agrees at 7 bases. Germline CDR1 is SNHLY and CDR2 is FYNNEI. V shed 9 bases and J 2 bases; nucleotides not matched to a gene: 7. The CDR3 loop spans 13 amino acids.

The chain carries TRBV7-8 and TRBJ2-7; D is unclear. Germline CDR1 is SGHVS and CDR2 is FQNEAQ. The CDR3 sequence is 14 residues long. V was trimmed by 5 bases and J by 2 bases, leaving 13 bases between them. The CDR3 is CASSLGQVPYEQYF. CDR3 sequence (DNA): TGTGCCAGCAGCCTCGGCCAGGTCCCCTACGAGCAGTACTTC.